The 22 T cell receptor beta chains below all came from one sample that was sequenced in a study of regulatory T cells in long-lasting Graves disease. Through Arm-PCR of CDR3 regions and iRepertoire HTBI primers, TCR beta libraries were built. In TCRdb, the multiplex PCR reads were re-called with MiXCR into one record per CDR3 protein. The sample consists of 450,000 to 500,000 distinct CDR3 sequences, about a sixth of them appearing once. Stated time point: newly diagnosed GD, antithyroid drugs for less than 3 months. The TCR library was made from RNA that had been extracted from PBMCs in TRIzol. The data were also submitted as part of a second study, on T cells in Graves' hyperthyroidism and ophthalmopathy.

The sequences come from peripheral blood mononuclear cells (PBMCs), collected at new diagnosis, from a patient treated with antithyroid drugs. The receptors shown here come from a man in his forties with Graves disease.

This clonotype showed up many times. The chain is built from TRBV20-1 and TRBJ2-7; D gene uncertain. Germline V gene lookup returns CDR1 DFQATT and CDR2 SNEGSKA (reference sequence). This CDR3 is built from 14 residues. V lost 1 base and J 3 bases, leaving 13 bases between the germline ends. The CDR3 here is CSARVGQAIYEQYF. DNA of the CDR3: TGCAGTGCTAGAGTCGGTCAGGCGATCTACGAGCAGTACTTC.

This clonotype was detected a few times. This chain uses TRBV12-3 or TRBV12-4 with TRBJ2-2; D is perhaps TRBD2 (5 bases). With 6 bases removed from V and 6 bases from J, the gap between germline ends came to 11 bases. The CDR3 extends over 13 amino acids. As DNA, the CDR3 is TGTGCCAGCAGACTCACCGGGGCCGGGGAGCTGTTTTTT. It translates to CASRLTGAGELFF.

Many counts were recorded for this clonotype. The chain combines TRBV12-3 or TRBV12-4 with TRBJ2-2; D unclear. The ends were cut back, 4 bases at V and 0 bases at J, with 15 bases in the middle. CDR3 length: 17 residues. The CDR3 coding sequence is TGTGCCAGCAGTTGGATTGTAAGACCTGCGAACACCGGGGAGCTGTTTTTT. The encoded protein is CASSWIVRPANTGELFF.

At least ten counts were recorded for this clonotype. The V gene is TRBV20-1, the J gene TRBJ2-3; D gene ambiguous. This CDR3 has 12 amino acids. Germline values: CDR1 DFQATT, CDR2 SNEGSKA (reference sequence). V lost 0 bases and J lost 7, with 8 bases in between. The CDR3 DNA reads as TGCAGTGCTAGAGATACCGACAATACGCAGTATTTT. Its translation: CSARDTDNTQYF.

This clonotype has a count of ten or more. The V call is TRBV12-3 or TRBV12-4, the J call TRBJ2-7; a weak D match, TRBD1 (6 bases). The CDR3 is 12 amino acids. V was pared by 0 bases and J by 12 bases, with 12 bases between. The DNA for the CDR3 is TGTGCCAGCAGTTTAGCGGATACAGGGACGTACTTC. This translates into CASSLADTGTYF.

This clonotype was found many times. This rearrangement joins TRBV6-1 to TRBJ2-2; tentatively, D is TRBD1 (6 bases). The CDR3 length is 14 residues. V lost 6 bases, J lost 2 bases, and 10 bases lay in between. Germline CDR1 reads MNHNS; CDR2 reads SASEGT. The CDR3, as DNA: TGTGCCAGCAGATCGGGACATAACACCGGGGAGCTGTTTTTT. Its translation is CASRSGHNTGELFF.

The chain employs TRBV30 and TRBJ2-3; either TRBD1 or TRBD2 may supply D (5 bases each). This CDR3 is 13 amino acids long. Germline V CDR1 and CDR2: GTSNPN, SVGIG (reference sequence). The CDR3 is CVSSIGTADTQYF. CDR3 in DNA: TGTGTCAGTAGTATAGGGACCGCAGATACGCAGTATTTT.

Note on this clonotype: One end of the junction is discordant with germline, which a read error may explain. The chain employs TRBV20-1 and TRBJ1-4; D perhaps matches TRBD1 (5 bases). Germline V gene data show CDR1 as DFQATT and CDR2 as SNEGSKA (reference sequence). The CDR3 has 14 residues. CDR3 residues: CSATQTASSEKLSF. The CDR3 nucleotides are TGCAGTGCTACCCAGACAGCTTCCAGTGAAAAACTGTCTTTT.

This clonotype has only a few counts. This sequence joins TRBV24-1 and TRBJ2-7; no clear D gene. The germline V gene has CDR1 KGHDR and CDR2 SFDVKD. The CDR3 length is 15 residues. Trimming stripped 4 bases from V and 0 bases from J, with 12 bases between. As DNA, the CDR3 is TGTGCCACCAGTGACTCCGCATCTCGCTCCTACGAGCAGTACTTC. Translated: CATSDSASRSYEQYF.

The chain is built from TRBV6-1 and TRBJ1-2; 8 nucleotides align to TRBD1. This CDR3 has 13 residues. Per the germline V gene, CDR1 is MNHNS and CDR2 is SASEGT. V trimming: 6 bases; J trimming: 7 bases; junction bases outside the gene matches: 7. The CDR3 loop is CASRSGQARGYTF. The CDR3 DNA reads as TGTGCCAGCAGATCGGGACAGGCCCGTGGCTACACCTTC.

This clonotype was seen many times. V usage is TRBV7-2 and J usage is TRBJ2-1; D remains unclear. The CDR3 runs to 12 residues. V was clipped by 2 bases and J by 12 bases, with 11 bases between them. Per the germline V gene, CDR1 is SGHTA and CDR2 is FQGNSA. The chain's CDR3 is CASSLKVSPQFF. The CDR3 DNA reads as TGTGCCAGCAGCTTAAAGGTCTCGCCGCAGTTCTTC.

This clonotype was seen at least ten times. CDR3 protein: CSVDGTGTSGSSTGELFF. The CDR3 DNA follows: TGCAGCGTTGACGGGACGGGGACTAGCGGGAGCAGCACCGGGGAGCTGTTTTTT. This chain links TRBV29-1 with TRBJ2-2, with TRBD2 identical over 14 bases. Trimming took 3 bases from V and 4 from J; bases not matched to a gene: 10. CDR3 length: 18 amino acids. Per the germline V gene, CDR1 is SQVTM and CDR2 is ANQGSEA.

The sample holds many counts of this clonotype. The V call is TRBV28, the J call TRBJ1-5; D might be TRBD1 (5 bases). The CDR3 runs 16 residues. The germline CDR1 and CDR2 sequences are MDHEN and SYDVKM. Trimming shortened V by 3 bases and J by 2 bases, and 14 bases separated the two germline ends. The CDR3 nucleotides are TGTGCCAGCAGTTTCTGGGGGGACGGGGGCAATCAGCCCCAGCATTTT. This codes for CASSFWGDGGNQPQHF. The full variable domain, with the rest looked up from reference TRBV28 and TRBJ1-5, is DVKVTQSSRYLVKRTGEKVFLECVQDMDHENMFWYRQDPGLGLRLIYFSYDVKMKEKGDIPEGYSVSREKKERFSLILESASTNQTSMYLCASSFWGDGGNQPQHFGDGTRLSIL.

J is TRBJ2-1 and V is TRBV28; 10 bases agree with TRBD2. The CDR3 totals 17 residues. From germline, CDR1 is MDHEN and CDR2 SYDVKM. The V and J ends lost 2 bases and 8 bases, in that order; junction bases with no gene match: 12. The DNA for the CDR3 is TGTGCCAGCAGTTTAAGCATCGGGCTAGCGGGAGCCCATGAGCAGTTCTTC. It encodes CASSLSIGLAGAHEQFF. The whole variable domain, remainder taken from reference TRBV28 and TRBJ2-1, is DVKVTQSSRYLVKRTGEKVFLECVQDMDHENMFWYRQDPGLGLRLIYFSYDVKMKEKGDIPEGYSVSREKKERFSLILESASTNQTSMYLCASSLSIGLAGAHEQFFGPGTRLTVL.

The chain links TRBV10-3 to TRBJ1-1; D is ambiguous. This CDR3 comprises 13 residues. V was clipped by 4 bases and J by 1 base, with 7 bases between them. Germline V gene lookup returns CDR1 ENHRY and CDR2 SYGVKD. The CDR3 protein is CAISGLENTEAFF. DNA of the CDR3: TGTGCCATCAGTGGGTTGGAGAACACTGAAGCTTTCTTT.

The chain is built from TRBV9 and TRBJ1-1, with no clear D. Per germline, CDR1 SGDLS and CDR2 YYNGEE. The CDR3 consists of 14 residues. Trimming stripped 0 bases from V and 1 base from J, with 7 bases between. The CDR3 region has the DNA TGTGCCAGCAGCGTAGTTGAGGGGAACACTGAAGCTTTCTTT. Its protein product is CASSVVEGNTEAFF.

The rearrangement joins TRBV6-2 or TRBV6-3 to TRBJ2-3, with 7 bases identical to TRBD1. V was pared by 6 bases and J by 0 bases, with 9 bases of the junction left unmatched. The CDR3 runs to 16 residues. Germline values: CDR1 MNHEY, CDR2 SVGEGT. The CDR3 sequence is CASRERTGGSTDTQYF. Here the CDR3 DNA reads TGTGCCAGCAGGGAGCGGACAGGCGGAAGCACAGATACGCAGTATTTT.

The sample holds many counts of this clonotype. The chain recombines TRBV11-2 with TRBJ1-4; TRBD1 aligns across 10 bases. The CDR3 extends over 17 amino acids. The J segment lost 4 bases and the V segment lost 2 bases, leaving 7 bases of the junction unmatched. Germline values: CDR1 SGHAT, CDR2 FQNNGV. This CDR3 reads CASSLTRQGAYNEKLFF. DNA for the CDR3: TGTGCCAGCAGCTTAACGCGACAGGGGGCGTATAATGAAAAACTGTTTTTT.

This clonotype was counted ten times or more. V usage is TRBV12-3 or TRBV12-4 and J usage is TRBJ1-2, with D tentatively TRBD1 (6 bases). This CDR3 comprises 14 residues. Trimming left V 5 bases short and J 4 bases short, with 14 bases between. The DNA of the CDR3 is TGTGCCAGCAGTCCCAACAGGGCCGGCTATGGCTACACCTTC. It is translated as CASSPNRAGYGYTF.

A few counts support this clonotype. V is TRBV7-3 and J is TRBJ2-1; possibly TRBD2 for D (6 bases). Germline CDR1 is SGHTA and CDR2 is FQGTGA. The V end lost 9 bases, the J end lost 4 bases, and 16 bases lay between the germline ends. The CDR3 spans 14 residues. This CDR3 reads CARFGGRGYNEQFF. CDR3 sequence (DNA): TGTGCCAGATTCGGAGGGCGGGGATACAATGAGCAGTTCTTC.

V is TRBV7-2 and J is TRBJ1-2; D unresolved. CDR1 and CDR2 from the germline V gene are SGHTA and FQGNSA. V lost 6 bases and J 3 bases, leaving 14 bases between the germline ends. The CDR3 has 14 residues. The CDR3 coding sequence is TGTGCCAGCAGTCGAACGACGGAATACTATGGCTACACCTTC. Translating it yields CASSRTTEYYGYTF. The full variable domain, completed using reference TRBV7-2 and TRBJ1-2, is GAGVSQSPSNKVTEKGKDVELRCDPISGHTALYWYRQSLGQGLEFLIYFQGNSAPDKSGLPSDRFSAERTGGSVSTLTIQRTQQEDSAVYLCASSRTTEYYGYTFGSGTRLTVV.

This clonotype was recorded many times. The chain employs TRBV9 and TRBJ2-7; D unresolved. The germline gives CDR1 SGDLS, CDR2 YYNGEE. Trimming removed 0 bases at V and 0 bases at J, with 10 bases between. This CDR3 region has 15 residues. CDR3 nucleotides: TGTGCCAGCAGCGTAGGGATCGAGAGCTCCTACGAGCAGTACTTC. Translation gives CASSVGIESSYEQYF.